This TCR beta chain was sequenced in a study of control samples from healthy donors and cancer patients. CDR3 length equals 17 residues. Losses at the gene ends were 0 bases for V and 4 bases for J; bases not matched to a gene: 5. CDR1 and CDR2 from the germline V gene are LGHDT and YNNKEL (reference sequence). Clones were read by immunoSEQ multiplex PCR, and TCRdb kept only the in-frame ones, dropping some. This sample has around 130,000 clones, with just under 90% found just once. Material for sequencing was PBMCs. V is TRBV3-1 (or the pseudogene TRBV3-2) and J is TRBJ2-3; 12 bases are a match to TRBD2. This clonotype was sampled from a man over 45 with head and neck cancer. In nucleotides, the CDR3 is TGTGCCAGCAGCCAAGACATGCTAGCGGGAGGGCCAGATACGCAGTATTTT. Translated, it gives CASSQDMLAGGPDTQYF.